Listed below are T cell receptor beta chains from one sample, sequenced in a study of shared clonotypes between healthy human individuals. Assay used: immunoSEQ multiplex PCR; TCRdb lists only in-frame clones, some missing. Of around 1.1 million clones listed, about 84% are singletons. Specimen: memory CD4+ T cells from PBMCs. The receptor source for this set is a man between 18 and 35 years old in good health. Some clones in this sample may be carry-over from other donors' samples. CDR3s include the opening cysteine and the closing phenylalanine or tryptophan. D genes are given only for firm matches. Clone size is stated in some rows and not others, as once, few, many or a class when expanded.

abundance	j_gene	d_gene	v_gene	CDR3aa	CDR3nt
-	TRBJ2-1	TRBD2	TRBV5-4	CASTLLAGSYNEQFF	TGTGCCAGCACCCTACTAGCGGGTTCTTACAATGAGCAGTTCTTC
-	TRBJ2-1	TRBD2	TRBV27	CASSRLAGGGYNEQFF	TGTGCCAGCAGTAGACTAGCGGGAGGTGGGTACAATGAGCAGTTCTTC
-	TRBJ2-5	-	TRBV28	CASSFEQGYETQYF	TGTGCCAGCAGTTTTGAGCAGGGGTACGAGACCCAGTACTTC
-	TRBJ2-7	TRBD2	TRBV6-5	CASSPTGTRTYEQYF	TGTGCCAGCAGTCCAACCGGGACTAGGACCTACGAGCAGTACTTC
-	TRBJ2-3	-	TRBV9	CASSTRTATDTQYF	TGTGCCAGCAGCACAAGGACAGCCACAGATACGCAGTATTTT
-	TRBJ2-3	TRBD1	TRBV5-1	CASSLGTGGDTQYF	TGCGCCAGCAGCTTGGGAACAGGGGGTGATACGCAGTATTTT
-	TRBJ1-5	-	TRBV20-1	CSARGNQPQHF	TGCAGTGCTAGGGGTAATCAGCCCCAGCATTTT
-	TRBJ2-3	-	TRBV6-4	CASSVTLGADTQYF	TGTGCCAGCAGTGTCACCCTAGGGGCAGATACGCAGTATTTT
few	TRBJ1-1	-	TRBV11-2	CASSLDIAARPTEAFF	TGTGCCAGCAGCTTAGATATCGCGGCGAGACCGACTGAAGCTTTCTTT
-	TRBJ2-2	-	TRBV5-1	CASSLRQINTGELFF	TGCGCCAGCAGCTTGCGCCAGATAAACACCGGGGAGCTGTTTTTT
-	TRBJ1-1	-	TRBV29-1	CSVDEGRDWGEAFF	TGCAGCGTTGACGAAGGGAGGGACTGGGGGGAAGCTTTCTTT
-	TRBJ2-3	-	TRBV5-4	CASSGVGVHDTQYF	TGTGCCAGCAGCGGGGTGGGAGTACATGATACGCAGTATTTT
-	TRBJ2-1	-	TRBV5-1	CASSLAPARQYNEQFF	TGCGCCAGCAGCTTGGCCCCAGCCAGGCAATACAATGAGCAGTTCTTC
few	TRBJ1-2	-	TRBV30	CAWTPGREGYGYTF	TGTGCCTGGACCCCCGGCAGGGAGGGCTATGGCTACACCTTC
-	TRBJ2-7	-	TRBV6-1	CASSERGGGPAEQYF	TGTGCCAGCAGTGAACGGGGAGGGGGCCCCGCCGAGCAGTACTTC
-	TRBJ1-2	TRBD1	TRBV7-9	CASSPGTGDYYGYTF	TGTGCCAGCAGCCCCGGGACAGGGGACTACTATGGCTACACCTTC
-	TRBJ2-7	-	TRBV21-1	CASSSLGLAAGSYEQYF	TGTGCCAGCAGCAGCCTGGGACTAGCGGCCGGGTCCTACGAGCAGTACTTC
-	TRBJ2-2	TRBD2	TRBV28	CASLGLVSTGELFF	TGTGCCAGCTTAGGACTAGTTAGTACCGGGGAGCTGTTTTTT
-	TRBJ2-1	TRBD2	TRBV10-3	CAISRTSGSYNNEQFF	TGTGCCATCAGTAGGACTAGCGGGAGTTATAACAATGAGCAGTTCTTC
-	TRBJ1-4	-	TRBV9	CASSVDTNEKLFF	TGTGCCAGCAGCGTAGACACTAATGAAAAACTGTTTTTT
-	TRBJ2-3	TRBD1	TRBV6-6	CASRPDRDRGRDTQYF	TGTGCCAGCAGACCCGACCGGGACAGGGGCAGAGATACGCAGTATTTT